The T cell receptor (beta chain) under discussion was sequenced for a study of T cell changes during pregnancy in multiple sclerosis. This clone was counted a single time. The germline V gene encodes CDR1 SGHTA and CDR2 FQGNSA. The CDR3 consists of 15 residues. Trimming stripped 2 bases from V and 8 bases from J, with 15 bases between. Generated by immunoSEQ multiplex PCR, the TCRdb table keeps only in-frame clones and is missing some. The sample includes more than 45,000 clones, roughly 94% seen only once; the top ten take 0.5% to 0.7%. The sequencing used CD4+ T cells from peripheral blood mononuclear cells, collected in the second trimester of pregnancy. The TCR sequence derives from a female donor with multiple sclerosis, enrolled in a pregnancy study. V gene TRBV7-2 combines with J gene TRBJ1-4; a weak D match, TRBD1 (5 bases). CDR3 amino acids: CASSLISGPGEKLFF. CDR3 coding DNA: TGTGCCAGCAGCTTAATCTCGGGCCCAGGGGAAAAACTGTTTTTT.